Here is one T cell receptor (beta chain) with its context. The PCR contained 60 Vbeta and 13 Jbeta primers. Repertoires were generated with immunoSEQ multiplex PCR, while TCRdb's copy carries only in-frame clones and drops some. The repertoire has 190,000 or so clones, 79% of them found once; the top ten carry approximately 1.5%. Germline trimming cut 5 bases from V and 11 bases from J; bases unmatched to any gene: 14. The CDR3 spans 14 residues. CDR1 is SGHTA, CDR2 FQGNSA, per germline. The data were taken from a study of cytomegalovirus exposure and HLA in healthy donors. Sample: PBMCs. The sequence was obtained from a girl between 10 and 17 years old in good health and CMV-seropositive. The chain uses TRBV7-2 and TRBJ1-1; 7 bases map to TRBD1. CDR3 region: CASSPPYRGLGAFF. The CDR3 DNA reads TGTGCCAGCAGCCCCCCGTACAGGGGTTTGGGGGCTTTCTTT.